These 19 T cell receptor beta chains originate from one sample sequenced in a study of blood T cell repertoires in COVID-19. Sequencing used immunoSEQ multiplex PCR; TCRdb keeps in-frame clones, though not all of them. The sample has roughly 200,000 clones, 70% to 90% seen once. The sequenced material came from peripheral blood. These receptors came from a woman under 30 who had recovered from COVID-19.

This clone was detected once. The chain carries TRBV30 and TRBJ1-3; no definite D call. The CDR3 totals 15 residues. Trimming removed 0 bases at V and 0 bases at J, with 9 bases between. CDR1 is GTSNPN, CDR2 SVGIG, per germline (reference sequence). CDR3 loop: CAWSVPRGSGNTIYF. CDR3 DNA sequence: TGTGCCTGGAGTGTACCCCGAGGCTCTGGAAACACCATATATTTT.

CDR3 in DNA: TGTGCCAGCAGCGGAGGGGACAGGGTAAACTATGGCTACACCTTC. This gives the protein CASSGGDRVNYGYTF. The gene calls are TRBV7-6 and TRBJ1-2; 9 nucleotides line up with TRBD1. The CDR3 is made up of 15 amino acids. V was clipped by 5 bases and J by 2 bases; unmatched bases: 6. Germline V gene sequence: CDR1 SGHVS, CDR2 FNYEAQ.

In DNA, the CDR3 is TGTGCCAGCAGTTTCGAAGCGGGAGACGGGGAGCTGTTTTTT. Encoded protein: CASSFEAGDGELFF. The chain recombines TRBV27 with TRBJ2-2, with 8 bases aligning to TRBD2. V was clipped by 3 bases and J by 7 bases; unmatched bases: 4. The CDR3 is made up of 14 amino acids. CDR1 and CDR2 (germline): MNHEY, SMNVEV (reference sequence).

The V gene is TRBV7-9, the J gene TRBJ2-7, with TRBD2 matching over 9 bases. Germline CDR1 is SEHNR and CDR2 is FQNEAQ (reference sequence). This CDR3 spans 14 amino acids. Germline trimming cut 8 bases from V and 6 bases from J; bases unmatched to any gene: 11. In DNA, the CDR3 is TGTGCCAGCGGAAAACTAGCGGGCCTTTTCGAGCAGTACTTC. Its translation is CASGKLAGLFEQYF.

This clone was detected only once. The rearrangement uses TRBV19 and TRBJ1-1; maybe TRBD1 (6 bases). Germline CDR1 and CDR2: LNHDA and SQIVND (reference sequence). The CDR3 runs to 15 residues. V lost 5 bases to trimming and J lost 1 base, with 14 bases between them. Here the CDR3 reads CASSSGVLGNTEAFF. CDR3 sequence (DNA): TGTGCCAGTAGTTCAGGGGTTCTGGGGAACACTGAAGCTTTCTTT.

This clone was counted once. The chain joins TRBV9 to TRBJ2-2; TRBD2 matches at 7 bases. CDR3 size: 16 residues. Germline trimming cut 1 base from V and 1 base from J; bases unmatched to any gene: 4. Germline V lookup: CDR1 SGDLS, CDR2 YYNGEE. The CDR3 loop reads CASSVNREVNTGELFF. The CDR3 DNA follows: TGTGCCAGCAGCGTAAACCGGGAGGTGAACACCGGGGAGCTGTTTTTT.

Here the CDR3 reads CASSQPTLTSGRARETQYF. In DNA form, the CDR3 reads TGTGCCAGCAGCCAACCCACCTTGACTAGCGGGAGGGCGCGGGAGACCCAGTACTTC. This chain connects TRBV7-2 to TRBJ2-5, with TRBD2 matching over 14 bases. The CDR3 length is 19 residues. V lost 5 bases to trimming and J lost 5 bases; unmatched junction nucleotides: 16. The germline V gene has CDR1 SGHTA and CDR2 FQGNSA.

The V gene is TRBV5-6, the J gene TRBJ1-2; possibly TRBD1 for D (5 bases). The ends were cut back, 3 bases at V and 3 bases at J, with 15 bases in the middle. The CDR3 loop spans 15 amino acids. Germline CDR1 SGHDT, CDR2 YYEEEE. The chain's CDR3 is CASSWLTGVDYGYTF. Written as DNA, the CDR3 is TGTGCCAGCAGCTGGTTAACAGGAGTAGACTATGGCTACACCTTC.

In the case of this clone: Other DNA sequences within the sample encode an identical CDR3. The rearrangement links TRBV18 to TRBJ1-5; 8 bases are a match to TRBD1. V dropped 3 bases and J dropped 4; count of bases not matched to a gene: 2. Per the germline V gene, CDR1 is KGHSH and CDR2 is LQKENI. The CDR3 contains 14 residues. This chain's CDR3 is CASSPNRGNQPQHF. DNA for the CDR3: TGTGCCAGCTCACCGAACAGGGGGAATCAGCCCCAGCATTTT.

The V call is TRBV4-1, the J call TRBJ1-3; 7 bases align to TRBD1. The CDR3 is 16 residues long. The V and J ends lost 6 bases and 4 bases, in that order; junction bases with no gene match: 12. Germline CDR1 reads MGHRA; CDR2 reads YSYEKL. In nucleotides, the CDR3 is TGCGCCAGCAGGTACACAGGGGCCAACTCGGGAAACACCATATATTTT. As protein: CASRYTGANSGNTIYF.

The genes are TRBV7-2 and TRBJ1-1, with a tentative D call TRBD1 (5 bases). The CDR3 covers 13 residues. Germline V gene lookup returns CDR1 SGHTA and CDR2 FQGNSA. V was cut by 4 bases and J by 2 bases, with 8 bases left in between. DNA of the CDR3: TGTGCCAGCAGCTGGGGGGGTAACACTGAAGCTTTCTTT. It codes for CASSWGGNTEAFF.

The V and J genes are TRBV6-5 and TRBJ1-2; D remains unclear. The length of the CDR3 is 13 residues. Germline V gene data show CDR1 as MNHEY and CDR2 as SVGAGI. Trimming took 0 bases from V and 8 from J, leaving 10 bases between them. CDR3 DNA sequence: TGTGCCAGCAGTTACTCGGGCTCCCGAGGCTACACCTTC. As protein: CASSYSGSRGYTF.

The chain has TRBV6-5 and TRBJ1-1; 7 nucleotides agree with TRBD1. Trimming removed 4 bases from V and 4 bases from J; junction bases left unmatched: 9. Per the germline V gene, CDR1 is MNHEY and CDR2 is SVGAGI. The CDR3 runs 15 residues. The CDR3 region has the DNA TGTGCCAGCAGTTTCCAGGGGGGTCGTGGCACTGAAGCTTTCTTT. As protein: CASSFQGGRGTEAFF.

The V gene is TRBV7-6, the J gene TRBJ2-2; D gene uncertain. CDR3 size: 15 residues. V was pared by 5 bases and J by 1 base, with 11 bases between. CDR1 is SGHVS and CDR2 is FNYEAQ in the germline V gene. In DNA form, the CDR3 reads TGTGCCAGCAGCCGATCCCCCGGGAACACCGGGGAGCTGTTTTTT. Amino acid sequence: CASSRSPGNTGELFF.

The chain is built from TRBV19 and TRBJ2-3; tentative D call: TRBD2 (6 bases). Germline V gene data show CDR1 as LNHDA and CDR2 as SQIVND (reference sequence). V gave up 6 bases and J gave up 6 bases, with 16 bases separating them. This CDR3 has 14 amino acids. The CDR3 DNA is TGTGCCAGTAGACCCCTTGAACGGGGGGATACGCAGTATTTT. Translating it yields CASRPLERGDTQYF.

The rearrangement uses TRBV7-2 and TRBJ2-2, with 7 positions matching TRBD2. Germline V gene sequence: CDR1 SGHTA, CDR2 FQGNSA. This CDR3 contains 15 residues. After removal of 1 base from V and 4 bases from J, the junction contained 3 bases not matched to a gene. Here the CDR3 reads CASSLELARTGELFF. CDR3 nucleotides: TGTGCCAGCAGCTTAGAACTAGCGCGCACCGGGGAGCTGTTTTTT.

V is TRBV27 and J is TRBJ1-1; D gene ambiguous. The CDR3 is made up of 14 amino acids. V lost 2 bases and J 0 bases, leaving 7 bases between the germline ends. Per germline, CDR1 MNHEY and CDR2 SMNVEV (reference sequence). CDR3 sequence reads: CASSLVAMNTEAFF. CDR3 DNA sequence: TGTGCCAGCAGTTTAGTCGCGATGAACACTGAAGCTTTCTTT.

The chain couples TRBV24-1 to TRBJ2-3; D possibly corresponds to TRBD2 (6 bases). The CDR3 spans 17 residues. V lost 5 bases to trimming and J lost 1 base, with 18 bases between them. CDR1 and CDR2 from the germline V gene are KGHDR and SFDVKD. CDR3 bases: TGTGCCACCAGTGGTGGGGATGGGGGACTCGGCACAGATACGCAGTATTTT. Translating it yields CATSGGDGGLGTDTQYF.

The CDR3 bases are TGCGCCAGCAGTCAAACCCAGGGGAGACGGTCACCCCTCCACTTT. Its translation: CASSQTQGRRSPLHF. The rearrangement uses TRBV4-1 and TRBJ1-6; D might be TRBD1 (6 bases). CDR1 MGHRA and CDR2 YSYEKL come from the germline V gene. The germline V and J ends were trimmed by 6 bases and 10 bases, with 19 bases remaining between them. The CDR3 is 15 amino acids.